This TCR beta chain originates from a study of blood T cells in healthy people across ages (dated by TCRdb to the mid-2010s). Context from the whole study: In model experiments, template switching captured roughly one uniquely barcoded TCR beta cDNA molecule for every two T cells. To track age-related changes in TCR beta repertoire diversity, the study relied on deep sequencing normalized with unique cDNA molecular identifiers. To avoid experimental bias, donors of different ages were randomly spread across the sequencing lanes. Two additional independent replicas of 1 million unique cDNA reads from the same blood draw were analyzed for two donors (one aged 18 to 30 and one aged 80 or older). The donors were split into four age groups: young (average about 15 years), middle-aged (about 40), aged (roughly 68) and long-lived (approximately 80).

Points the paper makes about the study in general: As age increased, observed TCR beta diversity per million T cells dropped in a roughly linear way, and a significant reduction was already evident by age 40. Total diversity estimates from one million sequenced T cells were considered lower bounds and underestimates. A strong correlation was found between observed TCR beta diversity and the percentage of naive T cells measured by flow cytometry. Since profiling was done on bulk unsorted PBMCs, naive and antigen-experienced compartments could not be conclusively compared. Donor CMV infection status was unknown, potentially confounding age-related changes in expanded clonotypes. Compared with the aged group, the long-lived group had more naive CD4+ T cells, fewer expanded clones and increased TCR diversity, suggesting age selection.

About this clonotype itself: Its antigen specificity is not known. Base qualities are not provided; no much larger clone lies one nucleotide away.

For CDR1 and CDR2, the germline V gene lists SGHTA and FQGNSA. Including cysteine and phenylalanine, the CDR3 has 13 amino acids. Only the CDR3 DNA is retained, 39 bases long and in frame from the first base. The junction carries 8 bases between V and J, which are trimmed by 1 base and 7 bases respectively. Systemically healthy Caucasian individuals from Russia, 35 to 50 in total and aged roughly 6 to 100 years, were included as donors. Ten milliliters of peripheral blood were drawn from each donor into EDTA-treated Vacutainer tubes. Ficoll-Paque density-gradient centrifugation was used to isolate PBMCs, with at least 7 million per sample. Total RNA, at least 6 micrograms per sample, was extracted from PBMCs with Trizol reagent. Naive CD45RAhigh/CD27high T cell percentages were measured by flow cytometry on a PBMC aliquot from every donor. The library was built by means of 5' RACE. This sample was sequenced with an Illumina HiSeq 2500. A second PCR of roughly 6 to 12 cycles was performed with a sample-barcoded 5' primer and a J-beta primer mix. A template-switch 5' adaptor carrying 12 random nucleotides introduced a unique molecular identifier onto each TCR beta cDNA molecule. Each sample yielded at least 2.5 million CDR3-containing paired-end reads. First-strand cDNA synthesis was performed from all RNA using the Mint cDNA synthesis kit, with priming by a TRBC-specific oligonucleotide. Following uracil-DNA glycosylase treatment, all cDNA underwent a first 18-cycle PCR with the universal primers M1SS and BC2_uni_R. The authors' analysis ran thus. For normalization, 1 million high-quality reads were randomly selected from each sample, with every read carrying a distinct molecular identifier. Instead of being binned into consensus sequences, reads that shared molecular identifiers were thrown out. MiTCR, run with a Q25 quality threshold and the strictest error-elimination algorithm, handled CDR3 identification, clonotype clustering and error correction. A nonparametric unseen species model using Euler transformation provided a lower-bound estimate of total TCR beta diversity. The public reads were quality trimmed at Q25 with fastp and then assembled into clones with MiXCR by TCRdb, keeping productive beta chains. Every distinct CDR3 protein forms one entry, paired with its most common genes and DNA. In this record, the V and J calls reflect TCRdb's handling and not the investigators' own analysis. Present in this sample are approximately 1,000,000 distinct CDR3 sequences, roughly two fifths of which were seen just once. Jointly, the top ten make up about 12% of the sample.

The sequencing sample was made of blood. The V and J segments used are TRBV7-2 and TRBJ1-5, with the D segment identity uncertain. The clonotype comes from a man younger than 35 in good health. The CDR3 sequence is CASSLVMGQPQHF. The DNA is as follows: TGTGCCAGCAGCTTAGTGATGGGGCAGCCCCAGCATTTT. Here the CDR3 is joined to the reference TRBV7-2 and TRBJ1-5 genes, and the full variable domain is: GAGVSQSPSNKVTEKGKDVELRCDPISGHTALYWYRQSLGQGLEFLIYFQGNSAPDKSGLPSDRFSAERTGGSVSTLTIQRTQQEDSAVYLCASSLVMGQPQHFGDGTRLSIL.